The rows below give T cell receptor beta chains drawn from one sample of a study of blood T cell repertoires in COVID-19. Sequenced by immunoSEQ multiplex PCR; TCRdb stores in-frame clones only, minus some. The data contain hundreds of thousands of clones, 65% to 90% of them singletons. Material for sequencing was peripheral blood. The receptors were sampled from a woman in her forties or fifties with acute or convalescent COVID-19. Each CDR3 is given without its conserved first and last residue.

j_call v_call cdr3_aa
TRBJ2-3 TRBV19 ASSIDTRGITDTQY
TRBJ1-4 TRBV7-8 ASSFTGTAPEKLF
TRBJ2-5 TRBV4-2 ASSQASGTGETQY
TRBJ2-7 TRBV2 ASSEATGGYYEQY
TRBJ2-7 TRBV11-1 ASSPQTSFEQY
TRBJ2-1 TRBV7-2 ASSLRQGANEQF
TRBJ1-5 TRBV2 ASSPQGPFANQPQH
TRBJ2-7 TRBV3-1/TRBV3-2 ASSHHTGYGYEQY
TRBJ2-3 TRBV30 AWSREMTDTQY
TRBJ1-1 TRBV4-1 ASSQEPQDTEAF
TRBJ2-1 TRBV3-1/TRBV3-2 ASTGLGAAAVNEQF
TRBJ2-6 TRBV6-5 ASEGASSGANVLT
TRBJ1-2 TRBV28 ASSPLDGGYGYT
TRBJ2-3 TRBV3-1/TRBV3-2 ASSPRGLTDTQY
TRBJ2-3 TRBV12-3/TRBV12-4 ASSRSTDTQY
TRBJ1-6 TRBV2 ASSVTRPGNSPLH
TRBJ2-7 TRBV7-2 ASSSHRDTLSSYEQY
TRBJ2-2 TRBV5-4 ASSPTSGRVDTGELF
TRBJ1-6 TRBV9 ASSLTGQGFNSPLH
TRBJ1-1 TRBV28 ASSSVREGTEAF
TRBJ1-1 TRBV3-1/TRBV3-2 ASSQAVTGVEAF
TRBJ1-4 TRBV4-3 ASSLPRDREDEKLF
TRBJ1-6 TRBV28 ASREDRNNSPLH
TRBJ2-1 TRBV2 ASSQGPSGL
TRBJ2-5 TRBV5-1 ASSPTGSEETQY
TRBJ1-1 TRBV18 ASSPLAGETEAF
TRBJ2-2 TRBV28 ASSRRAGVNTGELF
TRBJ2-1 TRBV19 ASSGRVDNEQF
TRBJ2-2 TRBV11-3 ASRAGSGAGELF
TRBJ2-5 TRBV10-3 ATGGGETQY
TRBJ1-3 TRBV28 ASMSPGQGTGHTIY
TRBJ1-2 TRBV29-1 SVPGQNYGYT
TRBJ2-7 TRBV11-2 ASSLSRDTYEQY
TRBJ2-5 TRBV18 ASSRLFQETQY
TRBJ1-1 TRBV11-2 ASSSYRVNTEAF
TRBJ1-6 TRBV19 ASTPQAGARNSPLH
TRBJ2-7 TRBV7-2 ASSLYVEQY
TRBJ1-2 TRBV28 ASSKLSFEDGYT
TRBJ2-1 TRBV7-9 ASSRRLAGYNEQF
TRBJ2-2 TRBV4-2 ASTLSGGANTGELF
TRBJ2-3 TRBV3-1/TRBV3-2 ASSNSPGQAQY
TRBJ1-2 TRBV30 AWSVDRNYGYT
TRBJ1-3 TRBV28 ASGTAYPGNTIY